Each of the 25 T cell receptor beta chains below was sequenced from the same sample in a study of PD-L1 blockade in urothelial cancer. Data came from immunoSEQ multiplex PCR; TCRdb stores just in-frame clones and leaves some out. The table includes 25,000 to 35,000 clones, 87% detected once. Material: PBMCs, obtained around atezolizumab (anti-PD-L1) treatment. The origin of the receptors is a man aged 50 to 59 with urothelial cancer.

This chain uses TRBV2 with TRBJ2-3; TRBD2 agrees at 15 bases. The CDR3 sequence is 17 residues long. V gave up 6 bases and J gave up 5 bases; unmatched junction bases: 9. Germline V gene data show CDR1 as SNHLY and CDR2 as FYNNEI. CDR3 sequence reads: CASSPTGTSGGLDTQYF. In nucleotides, the CDR3 is TGTGCCAGCAGCCCCACCGGGACTAGCGGGGGGCTAGATACGCAGTATTTT. Full variable domain (remainder filled in from reference TRBV2 and TRBJ2-3): EPEVTQTPSHQVTQMGQEVILRCVPISNHLYFYWYRQILGQKVEFLVSFYNNEISEKSEIFDDQFSVERPDGSNFTLKIRSTKLEDSAMYFCASSPTGTSGGLDTQYFGPGTRLTVL.

The gene calls are TRBV19 and TRBJ1-2, with 7 bases lining up with TRBD1. Unmatched junction bases numbered 16, after V lost 5 bases and J lost 4 bases. The CDR3 loop spans 17 amino acids. Germline V lookup: CDR1 LNHDA, CDR2 SQIVND (reference sequence). CDR3 sequence (DNA): TGTGCCAGTAGTTCCCATGGTGGGCCAGGGGGACTCTATGGCTACACCTTC. Encoded protein: CASSSHGGPGGLYGYTF.

This chain links TRBV19 with TRBJ2-2; no clear D. Germline lookup yields CDR1 LNHDA and CDR2 SQIVND (reference sequence). V gave up 0 bases and J gave up 0 bases, with 2 bases separating them. The CDR3 has 14 amino acids. This CDR3 is CASSIDANTGELFF. The CDR3 DNA sequence: TGTGCCAGTAGTATAGACGCGAACACCGGGGAGCTGTTTTTT.

This clone has only one observation. The genes are TRBV10-3 and TRBJ2-2, with 13 bases that match TRBD2. The V segment lost 2 bases and the J segment 1 base; nucleotides outside the gene matches: 7. The germline V gene encodes CDR1 ENHRY and CDR2 SYGVKD. The CDR3 covers 19 residues. The DNA for the CDR3 is TGTGCCATCAGTGAGCCCGGGACTAGCGGGATATGGAACACCGGGGAGCTGTTTTTT. This translates into CAISEPGTSGIWNTGELFF.

The chain has TRBV28 and TRBJ1-2; D perhaps matches TRBD1 (6 bases). Germline CDR1 and CDR2: MDHEN and SYDVKM. The CDR3 length is 12 residues. V dropped 4 bases and J dropped 4 bases, with 7 bases sitting between them. The CDR3 region has the DNA TGTGCCAGCAGTTCGGACAGCTATGGCTACACCTTC. As protein: CASSSDSYGYTF.

The chain joins TRBV6-1 to TRBJ1-1; no clear D. The V and J ends lost 6 bases and 0 bases respectively, with 14 bases between them. This CDR3 spans 15 amino acids. Per the germline V gene, CDR1 is MNHNS and CDR2 is SASEGT. Written as DNA, the CDR3 is TGTGCCAGCAGCCCAGATGGCAGAATGAACACTGAAGCTTTCTTT. This translates into CASSPDGRMNTEAFF.

The gene calls are TRBV9 and TRBJ2-5; TRBD2 agrees at 13 bases. The CDR3 loop spans 16 amino acids. From germline, CDR1 is SGDLS and CDR2 YYNGEE. V lost 4 bases and J lost 2; bases outside the gene matches: 5. The CDR3 region is CASSKRLAGGQETQYF. CDR3 coding DNA: TGTGCCAGCAGCAAGCGACTAGCGGGGGGACAAGAGACCCAGTACTTC.

In its sample, this clone was seen once. The chain carries TRBV12-5 and TRBJ2-5, with D maybe TRBD1 (6 bases). The germline V and J ends were trimmed by 6 bases and 1 base, with 18 bases remaining between them. Per germline, CDR1 LGHNT and CDR2 FRNRAP. This CDR3 spans 16 amino acids. CDR3 region: CASGRGQSRFQETQYF. In nucleotides, the CDR3 is TGTGCTAGTGGGCGAGGACAGTCGCGCTTCCAAGAGACCCAGTACTTC.

This clone was recorded once. The rearrangement links TRBV27 to TRBJ2-5; maybe TRBD2 (5 bases). The CDR3 spans 13 residues. CDR1 is MNHEY, CDR2 SMNVEV, per germline (reference sequence). V lost 5 bases to trimming and J lost 5 bases, with 12 bases between them. The CDR3 nucleotides are TGTGCCAGCAGTCCCAGACTACAGGAGACCCAGTACTTC. Translation gives CASSPRLQETQYF.

CDR3 sequence reads: CASSLVSGELFF. The CDR3 DNA reads as TGTGCCAGCAGCTTGGTCTCCGGGGAGCTGTTTTTT. The V call is TRBV5-4, the J call TRBJ2-2; D ambiguous. V was clipped by 0 bases and J by 6 bases, with 3 bases between them. The CDR3 spans 12 residues. CDR1 and CDR2 from the germline V gene are SGHNT and YYREEE (reference sequence).

The CDR3 DNA follows: TGTGCCACCCAGGGAGGCCCCATTTACAATGAGCAGTTCTTC. This encodes CATQGGPIYNEQFF. The chain employs TRBV19 and TRBJ2-1; D possibly corresponds to TRBD2 (6 bases). This CDR3 contains 14 residues. Deletions cut 10 bases from V and 4 bases from J, with 17 bases between. Germline values: CDR1 LNHDA, CDR2 SQIVND (reference sequence).

The chain employs TRBV2 and TRBJ2-5, with 9 bases fitting TRBD2. Germline V gene data show CDR1 as SNHLY and CDR2 as FYNNEI. Germline trimming cut 4 bases from V and 2 bases from J; bases unmatched to any gene: 5. CDR3 length: 15 amino acids. The CDR3 is CASSASGIIQETQYF. The CDR3 nucleotides read TGTGCCAGCAGTGCTAGCGGGATCATACAAGAGACCCAGTACTTC. Full variable domain (rest looked up from reference TRBV2 and TRBJ2-5): EPEVTQTPSHQVTQMGQEVILRCVPISNHLYFYWYRQILGQKVEFLVSFYNNEISEKSEIFDDQFSVERPDGSNFTLKIRSTKLEDSAMYFCASSASGIIQETQYFGPGTRLLVL.

The rearrangement joins TRBV6-5 to TRBJ2-7, with 7 bases lining up with TRBD1. The CDR3 consists of 15 residues. Germline lookup yields CDR1 MNHEY and CDR2 SVGAGI. The trim removed 5 bases at V and 2 bases at J, leaving 9 bases unmatched. The CDR3 bases are TGTGCCAGCAGTAACAGGGGAGTAGGGCCCTACGAGCAGTACTTC. It is translated as CASSNRGVGPYEQYF.

This clone counts as medium-sized. The chain has TRBV10-1 and TRBJ2-7; 11 nucleotides match TRBD2. The CDR3 is made up of 17 amino acids. Trimming took 7 bases from V and 1 from J; bases not matched to a gene: 12. CDR1 and CDR2 from the germline V gene are WNHNN and SYGVQD (reference sequence). CDR3 sequence (DNA): TGCGCCAGCAAAGAGAATCACGGGACTAGCGGTTCCTACGAGCAGTACTTC. Its protein is CASKENHGTSGSYEQYF.

The genes are TRBV6-1 and TRBJ1-2; 9 bases fit TRBD1. This CDR3 contains 14 residues. Looked up from germline, CDR1 is MNHNS and CDR2 is SASEGT. The V segment lost 10 bases and the J segment 3 bases; nucleotides outside the gene matches: 9. The CDR3 spells CANRPTGGDYGYTF. The CDR3, as DNA: TGTGCCAACCGACCGACAGGGGGGGACTATGGCTACACCTTC.

This clone showed up just a few times. The CDR3 sequence: CASSPAGGSETQYF. The CDR3 DNA is TGTGCCAGCAGTCCAGCAGGGGGCTCAGAGACCCAGTACTTC. The chain carries TRBV11-2 and TRBJ2-5; 8 positions agree with TRBD1. CDR3 size: 14 residues. V shed 6 bases, J shed 4 bases, and the junction held 7 bases outside the gene matches. Germline CDR1 reads SGHAT; CDR2 reads FQNNGV.

The chain couples TRBV5-1 to TRBJ2-3; 9 bases are a match to TRBD2. Germline values: CDR1 SGHRS, CDR2 YFSETQ. The CDR3 runs 16 residues. Trimming cost V 4 bases and J 5 bases; bases outside gene matches: 11. CDR3 amino acids: CASSGGVAGVLDTQYF. The CDR3 bases are TGCGCCAGCAGCGGTGGGGTAGCGGGAGTTTTAGATACGCAGTATTTT.

This chain joins TRBV9 and TRBJ2-3; 9 nucleotides agree with TRBD2. V lost 0 bases and J lost 5; bases outside the gene matches: 7. Looked up from germline, CDR1 is SGDLS and CDR2 is YYNGEE. The CDR3 extends over 16 amino acids. The CDR3 loop reads CASSVVASGVEDTQYF. CDR3 in DNA: TGTGCCAGCAGCGTAGTCGCTAGCGGGGTGGAAGATACGCAGTATTTT.

This rearrangement joins TRBV30 to TRBJ1-2, with D possibly matching TRBD1 (6 bases). Trimming pared 2 bases from V and 6 bases from J, leaving 19 bases between. CDR1 is GTSNPN, CDR2 SVGIG, per germline (reference sequence). This CDR3 is 15 amino acids long. The CDR3 coding sequence is TGTGCCTGGAGTTTTAGTGGGCAGGGGAAGAATGGCTACACCTTC. This codes for CAWSFSGQGKNGYTF.

The chain combines TRBV5-6 with TRBJ1-2, with 9 bases identical to TRBD1. The ends lost 6 bases at V and 2 bases at J; junction bases unmatched: 5. Germline CDR1 reads SGHDT; CDR2 reads YYEEEE. The CDR3 length is 14 residues. CDR3 in amino acids: CASTRDRENYGYTF. DNA of the CDR3: TGTGCCAGCACCCGGGACAGGGAGAACTATGGCTACACCTTC.

This clone has only one observation. The chain recombines TRBV27 with TRBJ2-7, with D tentatively TRBD1 (5 bases). Germline CDR1 is MNHEY and CDR2 is SMNVEV (reference sequence). Trimming pared 2 bases from V and 6 bases from J, leaving 17 bases between. This CDR3 spans 15 amino acids. In DNA, the CDR3 is TGTGCCAGCAGTTTAGGGGCAGGGATAGGTTCCGAGCAGTACTTC. Amino acid sequence: CASSLGAGIGSEQYF.

The chain uses TRBV11-3 and TRBJ2-1; 7 nucleotides align to TRBD1. The germline gives CDR1 SGHNT, CDR2 YENEEA. The CDR3 sequence is 15 residues long. After removal of 2 bases from V and 2 bases from J, the junction contained 3 bases not matched to a gene. The CDR3 is CASSLTGVTYNEQFF. The CDR3 DNA sequence: TGTGCCAGCAGCTTAACAGGGGTCACCTACAATGAGCAGTTCTTC.

This clone showed up just a few times. The CDR3 loop is CASSKSRDRENSPLHF. As DNA, the CDR3 is TGTGCCAGTAGTAAGAGCCGGGACAGGGAAAATTCACCCCTCCACTTT. The V gene is TRBV19, the J gene TRBJ1-6, with 9 bases fitting TRBD1. This CDR3 has 16 residues. The ends lost 4 bases at V and 7 bases at J; junction bases unmatched: 8. Germline values: CDR1 LNHDA, CDR2 SQIVND (reference sequence).

The J gene is TRBJ2-7, the V gene TRBV7-2; 10 bases agree with TRBD2. Germline values: CDR1 SGHTA, CDR2 FQGNSA. Trimming cost V 2 bases and J 7 bases; bases outside gene matches: 14. The CDR3 consists of 17 residues. This chain's CDR3 is CASSLYPREREGVEQYF. The CDR3 bases are TGTGCCAGCAGCTTATATCCTCGCGAGCGGGAGGGCGTGGAGCAGTACTTC.

This clone was detected only a few times. This rearrangement joins TRBV18 to TRBJ1-5; 7 bases are a match to TRBD1. Germline-derived CDR1 and CDR2 are KGHSH and LQKENI. This CDR3 contains 14 residues. The V and J ends lost 6 bases and 7 bases, in that order; junction bases with no gene match: 9. The CDR3 region has the DNA TGTGCCAGCTCTTCCGCTAGGGGGCAGCAGCCCCAGCATTTT. This translates into CASSSARGQQPQHF.